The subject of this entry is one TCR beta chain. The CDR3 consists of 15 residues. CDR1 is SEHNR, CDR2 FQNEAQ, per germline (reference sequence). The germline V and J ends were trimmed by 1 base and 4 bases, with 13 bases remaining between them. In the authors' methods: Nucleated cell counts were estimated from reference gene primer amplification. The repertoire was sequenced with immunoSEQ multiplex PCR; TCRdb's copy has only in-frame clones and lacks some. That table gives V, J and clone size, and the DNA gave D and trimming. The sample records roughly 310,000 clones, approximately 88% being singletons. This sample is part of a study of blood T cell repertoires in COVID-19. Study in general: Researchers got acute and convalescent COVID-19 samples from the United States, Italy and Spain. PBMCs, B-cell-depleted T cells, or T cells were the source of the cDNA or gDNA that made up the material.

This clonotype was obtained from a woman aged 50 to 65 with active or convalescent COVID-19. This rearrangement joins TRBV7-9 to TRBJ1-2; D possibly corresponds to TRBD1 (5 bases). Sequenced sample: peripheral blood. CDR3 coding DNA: TGTGCCAGCAGCTTAGTCAGGGAATCTGTCTATGGCTACACCTTC. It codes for CASSLVRESVYGYTF.